The next 12 T cell receptor beta chains were all read from a single sample in a study of identical twins. One entry per CDR3 protein, called by TCRdb with MiXCR from the 5' RACE reads. The sample comprises roughly 720,000 distinct CDR3 sequences, 18% of which are singletons, and about an eighth rests with the top ten. A further study also used this sample, focusing on T cells expressing NK-cell markers.

Sequencing was performed on PBMCs. These TCRs come from a young woman in good health.

This clonotype was recorded a few times. V usage is TRBV20-1 and J usage is TRBJ1-1, with D hard to call. The CDR3 sequence is 11 residues long. The germline CDR1 and CDR2 sequences are DFQATT and SNEGSKA (reference sequence). V was pared by 7 bases and J by 1 base, with 7 bases between. The CDR3 here is CSVAANTEAFF. The CDR3 DNA sequence: TGCAGTGTGGCGGCGAACACTGAAGCTTTCTTT.

The rearrangement links TRBV12-3 or TRBV12-4 to TRBJ2-1; D is unresolved. The CDR3 has 12 amino acids. Trimming cost V 8 bases and J 7 bases, with 12 bases left between them. The CDR3 here is CASRLVVNEQFF. Here the CDR3 DNA reads TGTGCCAGCCGGCTAGTCGTGAATGAGCAGTTCTTC.

The genes are TRBV3-1 and TRBJ2-7, with 7 bases lining up with TRBD2. The length of the CDR3 is 17 residues. In germline, CDR1 is LGHDT, CDR2 YNNKEL (reference sequence). Trimming removed 1 base from V and 7 bases from J; junction bases left unmatched: 16. CDR3 nucleotide sequence: TGTGCCAGCAGCCAAGGGGTCGGCGGGAGCATCATGAGTGAGCAGTACTTC. This codes for CASSQGVGGSIMSEQYF.

This sequence joins TRBV9 and TRBJ2-5; the D call may be TRBD1 or TRBD2 (5 bases each). Germline loops: CDR1 SGDLS, CDR2 YYNGEE. The V gene lost 0 bases and the J gene lost 5 bases, with 11 bases spanning the gap. The CDR3 has 14 amino acids. CDR3 protein: CASSVGGSGETQYF. CDR3 in DNA: TGTGCCAGCAGCGTAGGGGGGTCAGGGGAGACCCAGTACTTC.

In its sample, this clonotype was seen many times. This chain links TRBV4-3 with TRBJ2-1; D uncertain. Germline-derived CDR1 and CDR2 are LGHNA and YSLEER. V shed 0 bases and J shed 0 bases, with 9 bases lying between them. The CDR3 has 16 residues. This chain's CDR3 is CASSQDGQSSYNEQFF. The CDR3 DNA sequence: TGCGCCAGCAGCCAAGACGGCCAGAGCTCCTACAATGAGCAGTTCTTC.

The V and J genes are TRBV7-9 and TRBJ1-1; TRBD1 aligns across 7 bases. Looked up from germline, CDR1 is SEHNR and CDR2 is FQNEAQ (reference sequence). The CDR3 extends over 15 amino acids. Trimming at V came to 2 bases and at J to 0 bases, leaving 3 bases not matched to a gene. The DNA for the CDR3 is TGTGCCAGCAGCTTATTGACAGGGCTGAACACTGAAGCTTTCTTT. This codes for CASSLLTGLNTEAFF.

This clonotype was detected a few times. The chain is built from TRBV5-6 and TRBJ2-1; TRBD1 matches 9 bases. The CDR3 has 17 residues. CDR1 and CDR2 (germline): SGHDT, YYEEEE. V was pared by 3 bases and J by 6 bases, with 13 bases of the junction left unmatched. The CDR3 DNA sequence: TGTGCCAGCAGCTGGGCGCTAGGACAGGGGAGCCTCAATGAGCAGTTCTTC. This sequence encodes CASSWALGQGSLNEQFF. The variable domain in full, completed from reference TRBV5-6 and TRBJ2-1, reads DAGVTQSPTHLIKTRGQQVTLRCSPKSGHDTVSWYQQALGQGPQFIFQYYEEEERQRGNFPDRFSGHQFPNYSSELNVNALLLGDSALYLCASSWALGQGSLNEQFFGPGTRLTVL.

This sequence joins TRBV4-3 and TRBJ1-1; 7 bases agree with TRBD1. V trimming: 1 base; J trimming: 4 bases; junction bases outside the gene matches: 3. Per germline, CDR1 LGHNA and CDR2 YSLEER. The CDR3 totals 14 residues. In nucleotides, the CDR3 is TGCGCCAGCAGCCAAGCAGACAGGGCCACTGAAGCTTTCTTT. It yields the protein CASSQADRATEAFF.

V usage is TRBV9 and J usage is TRBJ2-3, with D perhaps matching TRBD1 or TRBD2 (6 bases each). The CDR3 covers 17 residues. CDR1 is SGDLS and CDR2 is YYNGEE in the germline V gene. The V end lost 4 bases, the J end lost 6 bases, and 24 bases lay between the germline ends. The CDR3 spells CASSPHYGGRAGDTQYF. In DNA, the CDR3 is TGTGCCAGCAGCCCCCACTATGGGGGGCGTGCGGGGGATACGCAGTATTTT.

The V and J genes are TRBV12-3 or TRBV12-4 and TRBJ2-2, with D perhaps TRBD2 (5 bases). The CDR3 length is 12 residues. The V end lost 8 bases, the J end lost 8 bases, and 12 bases lay between the germline ends. CDR3 nucleotide sequence: TGTGCCAGCCGCGAGGGTTGGGGGGAGCTGTTTTTT. It yields the protein CASREGWGELFF.

This clonotype was counted a few times. V and J are TRBV5-1 and TRBJ2-5; D gene unclear. Trimming removed 2 bases at V and 1 base at J, with 9 bases between. The length of the CDR3 is 14 residues. Germline V gene lookup returns CDR1 SGHRS and CDR2 YFSETQ. This chain's CDR3 is CASSLLSFQETQYF. In DNA, the CDR3 is TGCGCCAGCAGCTTACTTAGTTTCCAAGAGACCCAGTACTTC.

This clonotype was picked up a small number of times. The chain combines TRBV7-8 with TRBJ2-3, with 8 bases aligning to TRBD1. From germline, CDR1 is SGHVS and CDR2 FQNEAQ. The CDR3 contains 17 residues. J was trimmed by 0 bases and V by 4 bases; bases with no gene match: 9. CDR3 DNA: TGTGCCAGCAGCTCTGGGACAGGATACTCTAGCACAGATACGCAGTATTTT. Translating it yields CASSSGTGYSSTDTQYF.